This T cell receptor (beta chain) was recovered during a study of cytomegalovirus exposure and HLA in healthy donors. With V trimmed by 8 bases and J by 7 bases, 14 bases remained unmatched. This CDR3 is 15 amino acids long. Germline lookup yields CDR1 MNHEY and CDR2 SVGAGI. General observations from the study: The authors later linked a missense DCLRE1C variant to TCR beta V- and J-gene trimming. In vitro confirmation showed three CMV-associated chains to be CMV antigen specific.

In regard to this clone: Antigen unknown.

60 Vbeta and 13 Jbeta primers were used in PCR. The method was immunoSEQ multiplex PCR; TCRdb's version includes in-frame clones alone and lacks a portion of them. The sample includes about 160,000 clones, 75% seen only once; the top ten take just under 3%. The specimen was PBMCs. The chain couples TRBV6-5 to TRBJ1-5; 7 bases line up with TRBD1. The TCR sequence derives from a woman aged 50 to 60 in good health and CMV-seropositive. DNA of the CDR3: TGTGCCAGCGGAAACGACAGGGATTTGCGCCAGCCCCAGCATTTT. Its protein is CASGNDRDLRQPQHF.